This TCR beta chain was found in a study of blood T cell repertoires in COVID-19. Study context: PBMCs, B-cell-depleted T cells, or T cells provided the cDNA or gDNA that made up the material.

Germline values: CDR1 MNHEY, CDR2 SVGAGI. The CDR3 loop spans 12 amino acids. Trimming shortened V by 4 bases and J by 7 bases, and 10 bases separated the two germline ends. In the original workflow: From reference gene primer amplification, estimates of nucleated cell counts were derived. The data were produced by immunoSEQ multiplex PCR, yet TCRdb's version contains in-frame clones alone and is incomplete. The D gene and trimming were derived from the DNA, and the V and J assignments and clone size from that table. Of hundreds of thousands of clones listed, more than 75% are singletons. Sequenced: peripheral blood. The chain combines TRBV6-5 with TRBJ1-1; D not certain. The receptor was derived from a man in his fifties with COVID-19, enrolled during active disease. In DNA form, the CDR3 reads TGTGCCAGCAGTTCCCCGGAGGGTGAAGCTTTCTTT. Translation: CASSSPEGEAFF.